Below are 5 T cell receptor beta chains sequenced from a single sample in a study of blood T cells in healthy people across ages. Together with a sample-barcoded 5' primer, a J-beta primer mix was included in a second PCR lasting about 6 to 11 cycles. TCRdb passed the 5' RACE reads through MiXCR, listing each CDR3 protein once. The sample consists of about 1.7 million distinct CDR3 sequences, over 25% of them appearing once. The source material was blood. The source of these receptors is a woman aged 30 to 39 in good health.

This clonotype was counted once. This chain connects TRBV7-2 to TRBJ2-7, with 10 bases fitting TRBD2. CDR1 is SGHTA, CDR2 FQGNSA, per germline. The CDR3 runs to 15 residues. V was clipped by 7 bases and J by 4 bases; unmatched bases: 10. This CDR3 is CASTLNLAGAYEQYF. The CDR3 DNA is TGTGCCAGCACCCTAAACCTAGCGGGAGCATACGAGCAGTACTTC.

This clonotype appeared many times. The J gene is TRBJ2-4, the V gene TRBV7-2, with D possibly matching TRBD2 (5 bases). V lost 3 bases, J lost 7 bases, and 16 bases lay in between. This CDR3 contains 15 residues. CDR1 is SGHTA and CDR2 is FQGNSA in the germline V gene. The CDR3 loop reads CASSFQRTDTNIQYF. In nucleotides, the CDR3 is TGTGCCAGCAGCTTTCAGAGGACTGATACCAACATTCAGTACTTC.

A note on this clonotype: A much larger clone lies one base from this, so it may be a read error. This chain connects TRBV20-1 to TRBJ2-7; tentative D call: TRBD2 (5 bases). Germline V CDR1 and CDR2: DFQATT, SNEGSKA (reference sequence). V was pared by 3 bases and J by 7 bases, with 16 bases between. CDR3 length: 13 residues. CDR3 residues: CSASKTMYNEQYF. The CDR3 DNA sequence: TGCAGTGCTAGCAAGACTATGTACAATGAGCAGTACTTC.

This chain joins TRBV7-9 and TRBJ2-1, with D uncertain. Trimming stripped 2 bases from V and 0 bases from J, with 11 bases between. CDR1 SEHNR and CDR2 FQNEAQ come from the germline V gene (reference sequence). The CDR3 sequence is 16 residues long. CDR3 DNA sequence: TGTGCCAGCAGCTTATCGACTTTTAGCTCCTACAATGAGCAGTTCTTC. This gives the protein CASSLSTFSSYNEQFF.

The chain has TRBV20-1 and TRBJ2-2; perhaps TRBD1 as D (6 bases). Germline V gives CDR1 DFQATT, CDR2 SNEGSKA (reference sequence). The CDR3 contains 13 residues. V was clipped by 7 bases and J by 1 base, with 10 bases between them. CDR3 residues: CSVRGRNTGELFF. The CDR3 DNA is TGCAGTGTCAGGGGACGGAACACCGGGGAGCTGTTTTTT.